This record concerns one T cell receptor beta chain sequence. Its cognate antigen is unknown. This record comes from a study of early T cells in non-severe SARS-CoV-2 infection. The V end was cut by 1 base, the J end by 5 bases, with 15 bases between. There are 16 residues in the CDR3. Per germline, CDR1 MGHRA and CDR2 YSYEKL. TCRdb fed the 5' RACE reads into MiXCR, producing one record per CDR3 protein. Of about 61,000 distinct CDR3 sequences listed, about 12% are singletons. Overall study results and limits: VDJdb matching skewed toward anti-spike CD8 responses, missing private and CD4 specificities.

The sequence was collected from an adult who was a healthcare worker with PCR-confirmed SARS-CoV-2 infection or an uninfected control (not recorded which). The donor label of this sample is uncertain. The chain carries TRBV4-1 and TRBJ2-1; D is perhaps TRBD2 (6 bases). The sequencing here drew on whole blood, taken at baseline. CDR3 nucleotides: TGCGCCAGCAGCCAAGTTGGGGGGAAGAAACACAATGAGCAGTTCTTC. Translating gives CASSQVGGKKHNEQFF.